This T cell receptor beta chain was recorded in a study of blood T cell repertoires in COVID-19. The wider study: Samples taken during acute and convalescent COVID-19 were collected in the United States, Italy and Spain.

The V and J ends lost 3 bases and 0 bases, in that order; junction bases with no gene match: 1. The CDR3 is made up of 15 amino acids. From germline, CDR1 is MNHEY and CDR2 SMNVEV (reference sequence). In the original workflow: Reference gene primer amplification gave nucleated cell count estimates. The data were produced by immunoSEQ multiplex PCR, yet TCRdb's version contains in-frame clones alone and is incomplete. V, J and clone size derive from that table, while D and trimming were established from the DNA sequence. The sample comprises fewer than 350,000 clones, around 85% of which are singletons, and around 2% rests with the top ten. Individuals drawn from about two dozen US areas were about 18 to 100 years old.

This TCR derives from a woman aged 25-40 years who had been exposed to COVID-19. Sequencing was done on a sample of PBMCs or T cells enriched from blood (not recorded which). The chain joins TRBV27 to TRBJ2-3, with 9 bases lining up with TRBD2. CDR3 amino acids: CASSLTSGSTDTQYF. Written as DNA, the CDR3 is TGTGCCAGCAGTTTGACTAGCGGAAGCACAGATACGCAGTATTTT.